The rows below give T cell receptor beta chains drawn from one sample of a study of response to subunit inactivated influenza vaccine. TCRdb reanalysed the RT-PCR reads using MiXCR and keeps one entry per CDR3 protein. Of about 190,000 distinct CDR3 sequences in the sample, approximately 15% were seen once. The source material was CD8+ T cells sorted from PBMCs, sampled roughly 5 days after vaccination. These receptors were obtained from a man aged 45 to 65 who received an inactivated influenza vaccine. Each CDR3 is given with its conserved first and last residue. D genes are given only for firm matches. For some rows the clone size is stated as once, few or many, or as a class when expanded; others skip it.

TRBV6-1	NA	NA	TRBJ2-1	TGTGCCAGCAGGGACGCGGGACTCTACAATGAGCAGTTCTTC	CASRDAGLYNEQFF
TRBV4-1	few	NA	TRBJ2-2	TGCGCCAGCAGCCAAGACGGAGGTACCGGGGAGCTGTTTTTT	CASSQDGGTGELFF
TRBV6-5	few	NA	TRBJ1-1	TGTGCCAGCAGTTACAACTCCCCGCTGACTGAAGCTTTCTTT	CASSYNSPLTEAFF
TRBV7-6	many	NA	TRBJ2-1	TGTGCCAGCAGCCCCACTAGTGGCAATGAGCAGTTCTTC	CASSPTSGNEQFF
TRBV9	NA	NA	TRBJ2-7	TGTGCCAGCAGCGCGACATTGGGGGGAAGCTCCTACGAGCAGTACTTC	CASSATLGGSSYEQYF
TRBV15	many	NA	TRBJ2-3	TGTGCCACCAGCAGAGATGGATTCGGGGGCAGCACAGATACGCAGTATTTT	CATSRDGFGGSTDTQYF
TRBV29-1	NA	TRBD2	TRBJ2-5	TGCAGCGTTACGGGACTAGCGGGGGGATTCCTGAGGGTGGAGACCCAGTACTTC	CSVTGLAGGFLRVETQYF
TRBV14	few	TRBD1	TRBJ2-5	TGTGCCAGCAGCCAAGTCGACAGGGCAGGCGAGACCCAGTACTTC	CASSQVDRAGETQYF
TRBV7-2	NA	NA	TRBJ2-7	TGTGCCAGCAGCTTAGGGGGCTGGGGGACGTTCCACGAGCAGTACTTC	CASSLGGWGTFHEQYF
TRBV10-3	few	TRBD2	TRBJ2-1	TGTGCCATCAATCTAGCGGGTGACAATGAGCAGTTCTTC	CAINLAGDNEQFF
TRBV12-5	few	TRBD2	TRBJ2-1	TGTGCTAGTGGTCTGGGACTAGATTACAATGAGCAGTTCTTC	CASGLGLDYNEQFF
TRBV4-3	NA	TRBD1	TRBJ1-1	TGCGCCAGCAGCCAAGAAGACAGGGGGTTCACTGAAGCTTTCTTT	CASSQEDRGFTEAFF
TRBV5-5	NA	NA	TRBJ2-5	TGTGCCAGCAGCTTAGAGGGTGAGACCCAGTACTTC	CASSLEGETQYF
TRBV30	once	TRBD1	TRBJ2-6	TGTGCCTGGGACAGGGGGGCATACTCTGGGGCCAACGTCCTGACTTTC	CAWDRGAYSGANVLTF
TRBV12-3/TRBV12-4	NA	NA	TRBJ2-5	TGTGCCAGCAGTTTTGAGATTCGAGGGGCCCAGTACTTC	CASSFEIRGAQYF
TRBV9	many	NA	TRBJ1-2	TGTGCCAGCAGCTATTGGGACGGACTTGTTGACGGCTACACCTTC	CASSYWDGLVDGYTF
TRBV27	many	TRBD2	TRBJ2-1	TGTGCCAGCAGTCCGTTAGCGGGGGCCTCCTACAATGAGCAGTTCTTC	CASSPLAGASYNEQFF
TRBV5-1	few	TRBD2	TRBJ2-3	TGCGCCAGCAGCATTGCACTAGCGGGGGGGCCGGGCACAGATACGCAGTATTTT	CASSIALAGGPGTDTQYF
TRBV6-5	NA	NA	TRBJ2-7	TGTGCCAGCAGTTACTCGGTAGGGGCGGACGAGCAGTACTTC	CASSYSVGADEQYF